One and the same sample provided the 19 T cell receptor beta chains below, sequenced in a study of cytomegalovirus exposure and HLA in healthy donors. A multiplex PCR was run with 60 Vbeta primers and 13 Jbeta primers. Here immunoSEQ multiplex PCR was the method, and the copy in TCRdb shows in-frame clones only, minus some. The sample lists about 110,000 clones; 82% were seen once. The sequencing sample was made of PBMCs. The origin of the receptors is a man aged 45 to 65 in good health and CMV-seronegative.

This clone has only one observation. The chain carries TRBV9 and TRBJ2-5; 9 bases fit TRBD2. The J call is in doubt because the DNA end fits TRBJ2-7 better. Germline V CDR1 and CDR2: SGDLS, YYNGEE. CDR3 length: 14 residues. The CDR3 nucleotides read TGTGCCAGCAGCGTCAGCGGGGGGAGGTACGAGCAGTACTTC. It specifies CASSVSGGRYEQYF.

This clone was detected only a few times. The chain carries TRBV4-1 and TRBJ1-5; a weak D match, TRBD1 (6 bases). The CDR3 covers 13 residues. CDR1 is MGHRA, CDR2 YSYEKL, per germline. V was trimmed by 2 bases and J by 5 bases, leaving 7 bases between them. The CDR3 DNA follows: TGCGCCAGCAGCCAAAACAGGGATCAGCCCCAGCATTTT. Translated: CASSQNRDQPQHF.

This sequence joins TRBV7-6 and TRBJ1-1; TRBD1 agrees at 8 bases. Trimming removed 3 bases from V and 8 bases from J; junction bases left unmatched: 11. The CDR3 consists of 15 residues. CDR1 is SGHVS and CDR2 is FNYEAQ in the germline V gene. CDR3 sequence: CASSFLPGQAPEAFF. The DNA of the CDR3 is TGTGCCAGCAGCTTTTTACCGGGACAGGCGCCCGAAGCTTTCTTT.

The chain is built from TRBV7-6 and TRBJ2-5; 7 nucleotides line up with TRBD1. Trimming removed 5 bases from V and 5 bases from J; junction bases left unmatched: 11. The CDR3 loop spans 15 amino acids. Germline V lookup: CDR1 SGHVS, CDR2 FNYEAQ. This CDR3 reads CASSHRTGQVETQYF. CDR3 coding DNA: TGTGCCAGCAGCCATAGGACAGGTCAGGTTGAGACCCAGTACTTC.

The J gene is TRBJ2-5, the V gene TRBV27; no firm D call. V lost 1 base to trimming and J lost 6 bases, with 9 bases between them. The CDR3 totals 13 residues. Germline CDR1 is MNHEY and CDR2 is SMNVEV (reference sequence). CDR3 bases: TGTGCCAGCAGTTTATGGTCTAGTCAGACCCAGTACTTC. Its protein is CASSLWSSQTQYF.

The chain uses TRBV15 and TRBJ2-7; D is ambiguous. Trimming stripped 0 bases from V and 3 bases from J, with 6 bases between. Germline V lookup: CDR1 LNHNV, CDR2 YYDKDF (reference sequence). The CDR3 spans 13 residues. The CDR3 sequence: CATSRDLVYEQYF. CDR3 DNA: TGTGCCACCAGCAGAGATTTAGTCTACGAGCAGTACTTC. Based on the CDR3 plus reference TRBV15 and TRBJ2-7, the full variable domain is DAMVIQNPRYQVTQFGKPVTLSCSQTLNHNVMYWYQQKSSQAPKLLFHYYDKDFNNEADTPDNFQSRRPNTSFCFLDIRSPGLGDTAMYLCATSRDLVYEQYFGPGTRLTVT.

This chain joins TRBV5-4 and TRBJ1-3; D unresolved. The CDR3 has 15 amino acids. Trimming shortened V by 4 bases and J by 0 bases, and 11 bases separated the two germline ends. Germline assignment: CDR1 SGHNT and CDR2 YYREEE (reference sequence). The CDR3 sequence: CASSLGGSSGNTIYF. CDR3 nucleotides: TGTGCCAGCAGCCTGGGCGGCTCCTCTGGAAACACCATATATTTT. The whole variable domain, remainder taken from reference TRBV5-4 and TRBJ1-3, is ETGVTQSPTHLIKTRGQQVTLRCSSQSGHNTVSWYQQALGQGPQFIFQYYREEENGRGNFPPRFSGLQFPNYSSELNVNALELDDSALYLCASSLGGSSGNTIYFGEGSWLTVV.

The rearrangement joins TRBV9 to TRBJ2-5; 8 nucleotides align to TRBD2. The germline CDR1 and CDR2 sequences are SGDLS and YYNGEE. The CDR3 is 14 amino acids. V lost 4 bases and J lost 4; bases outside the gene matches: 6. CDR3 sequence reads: CASSYGTSGETQYF. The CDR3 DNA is TGTGCCAGCAGCTACGGGACTAGTGGAGAGACCCAGTACTTC. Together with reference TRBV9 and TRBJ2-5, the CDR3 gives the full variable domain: DSGVTQTPKHLITATGQRVTLRCSPRSGDLSVYWYQQSLDQGLQFLIQYYNGEERAKGNILERFSAQQFPDLHSELNLSSLELGDSALYFCASSYGTSGETQYFGPGTRLLVL.

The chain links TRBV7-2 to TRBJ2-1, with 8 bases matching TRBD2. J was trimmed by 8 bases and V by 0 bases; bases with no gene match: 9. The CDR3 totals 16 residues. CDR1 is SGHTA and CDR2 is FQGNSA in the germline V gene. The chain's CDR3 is CASSLARSGGPHEQFF. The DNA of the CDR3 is TGTGCCAGCAGCTTAGCGCGAAGCGGGGGCCCCCATGAGCAGTTCTTC.

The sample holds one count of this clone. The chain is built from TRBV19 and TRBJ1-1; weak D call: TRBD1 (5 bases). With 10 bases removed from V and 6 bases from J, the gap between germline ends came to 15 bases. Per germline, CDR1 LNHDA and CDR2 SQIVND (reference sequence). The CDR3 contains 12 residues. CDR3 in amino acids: CATGTVGAEAFF. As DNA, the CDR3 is TGTGCCACTGGGACTGTGGGGGCTGAAGCTTTCTTT.

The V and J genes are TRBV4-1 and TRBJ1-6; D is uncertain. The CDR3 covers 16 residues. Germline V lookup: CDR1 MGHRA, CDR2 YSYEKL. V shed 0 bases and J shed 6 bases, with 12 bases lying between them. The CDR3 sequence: CASSQEGSRGNSPLHF. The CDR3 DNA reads TGCGCCAGCAGCCAAGAGGGTAGCCGAGGTAATTCACCCCTCCACTTT.

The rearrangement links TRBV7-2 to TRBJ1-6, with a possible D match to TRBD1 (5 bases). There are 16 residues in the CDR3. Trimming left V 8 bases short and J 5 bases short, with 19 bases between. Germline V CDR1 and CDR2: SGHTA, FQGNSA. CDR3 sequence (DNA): TGTGCCAGCGCAGCCTCCGTTGGGGCCGATAATTCACCCCTCCACTTT. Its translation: CASAASVGADNSPLHF.

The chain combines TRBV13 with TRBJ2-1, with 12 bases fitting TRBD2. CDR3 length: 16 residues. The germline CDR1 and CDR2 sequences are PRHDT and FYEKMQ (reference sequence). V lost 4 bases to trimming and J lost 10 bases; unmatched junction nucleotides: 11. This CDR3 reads CASSSLLAGGSREQFF. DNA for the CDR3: TGTGCCAGCAGCTCGTTACTAGCGGGGGGCTCACGGGAGCAGTTCTTC.

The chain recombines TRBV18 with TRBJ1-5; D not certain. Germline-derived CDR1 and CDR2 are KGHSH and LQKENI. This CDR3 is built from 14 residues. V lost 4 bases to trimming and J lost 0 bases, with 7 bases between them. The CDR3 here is CASSLQDSNQPQHF. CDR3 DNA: TGTGCCAGCTCACTGCAGGATAGCAATCAGCCCCAGCATTTT.

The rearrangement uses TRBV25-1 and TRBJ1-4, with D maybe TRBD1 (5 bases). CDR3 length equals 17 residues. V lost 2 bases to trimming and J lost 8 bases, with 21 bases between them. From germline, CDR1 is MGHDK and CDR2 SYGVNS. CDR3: CASSERDPGRATEKLFF. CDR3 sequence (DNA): TGTGCCAGCAGTGAAAGAGATCCGGGCAGGGCAACCGAAAAACTGTTTTTT. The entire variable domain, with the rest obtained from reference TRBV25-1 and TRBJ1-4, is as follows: EADIYQTPRYLVIGTGKKITLECSQTMGHDKMYWYQQDPGMELHLIHYSYGVNSTEKGDLSSESTVSRIRTEHFPLTLESARPSHTSQYLCASSERDPGRATEKLFFGSGTQLSVL.

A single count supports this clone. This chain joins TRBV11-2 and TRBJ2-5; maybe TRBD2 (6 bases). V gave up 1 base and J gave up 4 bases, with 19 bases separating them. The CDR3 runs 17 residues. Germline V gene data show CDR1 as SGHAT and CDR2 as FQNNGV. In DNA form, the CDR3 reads TGTGCCAGCAGCTTAGTTGGAGGGCGCCGGGTGAGAGAGACCCAGTACTTC. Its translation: CASSLVGGRRVRETQYF.

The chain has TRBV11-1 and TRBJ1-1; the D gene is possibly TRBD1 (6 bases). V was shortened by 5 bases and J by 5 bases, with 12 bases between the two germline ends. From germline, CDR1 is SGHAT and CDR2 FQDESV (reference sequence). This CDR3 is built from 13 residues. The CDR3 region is CASSHPGDTEAFF. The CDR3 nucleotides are TGTGCCAGCAGCCACCCAGGGGATACTGAAGCTTTCTTT.

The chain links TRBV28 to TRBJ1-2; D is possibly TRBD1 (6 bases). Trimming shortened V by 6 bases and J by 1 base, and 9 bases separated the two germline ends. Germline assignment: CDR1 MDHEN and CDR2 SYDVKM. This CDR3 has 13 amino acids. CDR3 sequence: CASSPRGNYGYTF. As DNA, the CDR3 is TGTGCCAGCAGCCCCAGGGGTAACTATGGCTACACCTTC.

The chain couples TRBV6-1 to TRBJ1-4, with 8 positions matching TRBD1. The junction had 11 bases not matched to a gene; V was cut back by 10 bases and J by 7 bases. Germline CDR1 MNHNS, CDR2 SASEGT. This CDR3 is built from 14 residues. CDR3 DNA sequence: TGTGCCACCCTCACGTGGACAGGGAGTGAAAAACTGTTTTTT. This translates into CATLTWTGSEKLFF.